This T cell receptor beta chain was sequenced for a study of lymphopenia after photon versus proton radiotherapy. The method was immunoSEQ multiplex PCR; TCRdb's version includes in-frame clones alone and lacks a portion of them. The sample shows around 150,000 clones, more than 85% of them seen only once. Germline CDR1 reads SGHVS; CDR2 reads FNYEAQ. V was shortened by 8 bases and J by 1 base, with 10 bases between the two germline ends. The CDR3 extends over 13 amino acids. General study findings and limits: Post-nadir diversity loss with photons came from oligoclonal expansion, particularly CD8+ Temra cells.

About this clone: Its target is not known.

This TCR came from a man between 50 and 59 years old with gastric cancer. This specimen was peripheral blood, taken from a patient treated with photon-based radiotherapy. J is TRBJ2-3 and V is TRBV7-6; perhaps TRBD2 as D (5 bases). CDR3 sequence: CASRGSGTDTQYF. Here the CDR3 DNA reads TGTGCCAGCCGGGGTAGCGGCACAGATACGCAGTATTTT.